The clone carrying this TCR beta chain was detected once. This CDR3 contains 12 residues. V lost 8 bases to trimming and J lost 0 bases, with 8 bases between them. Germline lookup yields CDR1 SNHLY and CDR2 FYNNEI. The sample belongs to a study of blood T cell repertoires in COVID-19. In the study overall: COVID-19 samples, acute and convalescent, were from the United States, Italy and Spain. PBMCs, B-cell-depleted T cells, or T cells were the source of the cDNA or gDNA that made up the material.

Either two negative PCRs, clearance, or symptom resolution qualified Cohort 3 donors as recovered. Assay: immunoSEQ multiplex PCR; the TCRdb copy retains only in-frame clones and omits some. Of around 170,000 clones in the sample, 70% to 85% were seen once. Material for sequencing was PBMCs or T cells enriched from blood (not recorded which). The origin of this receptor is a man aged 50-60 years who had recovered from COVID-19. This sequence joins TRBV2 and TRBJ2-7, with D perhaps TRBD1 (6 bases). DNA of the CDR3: TGTGCCAGCGGGACATACTCCTACGAGCAGTACTTC. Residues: CASGTYSYEQYF.